A selection of T cell receptor beta chains follows, all from one sample in a study of blood T cells in healthy people across ages. TCRdb used MiXCR to reprocess the 5' RACE reads, holding one entry per CDR3 protein. Among around 1,600,000 distinct CDR3 sequences listed, approximately 42% were seen once. The sample consisted of blood. The source is a woman between 18 and 30 years old in good health. The CDR3 runs from the conserved cysteine through the conserved F or W. D genes are given only for firm matches. Expanded clones get a size class; other rows say once, few or many, or leave the size out.

-,TRBD1,TRBV5-6,TRBJ1-1,TGTGCCAGCAGCCCTTGGGACAGGACGAACGCCCGAGCTTTCTTT,CASSPWDRTNARAFF
few,TRBD1,TRBV5-1,TRBJ2-5,TGCGCCAGCAGCACCGGACAGGGAGACCAAGAGACCCAGTACTTC,CASSTGQGDQETQYF
few,-,TRBV20-1,TRBJ1-5,TGCAGTGCTAGAGACTCCCTCCTAAATCAGCCCCAGCATTTT,CSARDSLLNQPQHF
-,TRBD2,TRBV6-1,TRBJ2-7,TGTGCCAGCAGTCCCCTAACTAGCGGGGGATACGAGCAGTACTTC,CASSPLTSGGYEQYF
few,-,TRBV18,TRBJ1-1,TGTGCCAGCTCACCACGGTCGGGGGGCACTGAAGCTTTCTTT,CASSPRSGGTEAFF
-,-,TRBV20-1,TRBJ2-3,TGCAGCCCCCGGACACTAAACACAGATACGCAGTATTTT,CSPRTLNTDTQYF
-,-,TRBV10-3,TRBJ2-1,TGTGCCATCACCGATCCCTCCTACAATGAGCAGTTCTTC,CAITDPSYNEQFF
-,-,TRBV30,TRBJ1-2,TGTGCCAGAACGGGGGCAAACTATGGCTACACCTTC,CARTGANYGYTF
few,TRBD1,TRBV6-6,TRBJ2-4,TGTGCCAGCAGTTACCCCGGGACAGGGGAAAACATTCAGTACTTC,CASSYPGTGENIQYF
few,-,TRBV9,TRBJ2-5,TGTGCCAGCAGCGTAGGGGACCAAGAGACCCAGTACTTC,CASSVGDQETQYF
-,-,TRBV19,TRBJ2-3,TGTACCAGTAGTATGAGGGCCGAGACAGATACGCAGTATTTT,CTSSMRAETDTQYF
-,-,TRBV28,TRBJ1-5,TGTGCCAGCAGCCACCTAAGCCCAGGGGCGGATCAGCCCCAGCATTTT,CASSHLSPGADQPQHF
-,TRBD2,TRBV28,TRBJ2-1,TGTGCCAGCAGTCCAACCGGCGGGAGAGGGTTCTTC,CASSPTGGRGFF
-,-,TRBV10-1,TRBJ1-1,TGCGCCAGCAGTGGGGTAGTTTCGGCGGAAGCTTTCTTT,CASSGVVSAEAFF
few,-,TRBV5-1,TRBJ1-2,TGCGCCAGCAGCTACTTACAGGGTTTCGATGGCTACACCTTC,CASSYLQGFDGYTF
-,-,TRBV7-9,TRBJ1-1,TGTGCCAGCAATACCGGGGAGGGCGGGGACACTGAAACTTTCTTT,CASNTGEGGDTETFF
-,TRBD2,TRBV20-1,TRBJ2-7,TGTAGTGCTGGAAAAGCGGGAACTAGCTCCTACGAGCAGTACTTC,CSAGKAGTSSYEQYF
-,-,TRBV5-6,TRBJ2-5,TGTGCCAGCAGCTTTTTCACTTCATACAATGAGCAGTACTTC,CASSFFTSYNEQYF
few,-,TRBV20-1,TRBJ2-4,TGCAGTGCTACTCTCCCAAGGGGGGGAAGGAACATTCAGTACTTC,CSATLPRGGRNIQYF
-,-,TRBV4-3,TRBJ2-7,TGCGCCAGCAGCCATGCTCCAAGCTCCTACGAGCAGTACTTC,CASSHAPSSYEQYF
-,-,TRBV6-1,TRBJ1-5,TGTGCCAGCAGTAACCTCCAGCCCCAGCATTTT,CASSNLQPQHF
few,-,TRBV10-3,TRBJ1-1,TGTGCCATCAGTGAGGCGGGGATTGCAAACACTGAAGCTTTCTTT,CAISEAGIANTEAFF
-,-,TRBV7-9,TRBJ1-1,TGTGCCAGCAGCGACGGTGGGCCGGGGCACACTGAAGCTTTCTTT,CASSDGGPGHTEAFF
few,TRBD1,TRBV7-2,TRBJ2-5,TGTGCCAGCAGAGCCGGGACAGGGTGGGAGACCCAGTACTTC,CASRAGTGWETQYF